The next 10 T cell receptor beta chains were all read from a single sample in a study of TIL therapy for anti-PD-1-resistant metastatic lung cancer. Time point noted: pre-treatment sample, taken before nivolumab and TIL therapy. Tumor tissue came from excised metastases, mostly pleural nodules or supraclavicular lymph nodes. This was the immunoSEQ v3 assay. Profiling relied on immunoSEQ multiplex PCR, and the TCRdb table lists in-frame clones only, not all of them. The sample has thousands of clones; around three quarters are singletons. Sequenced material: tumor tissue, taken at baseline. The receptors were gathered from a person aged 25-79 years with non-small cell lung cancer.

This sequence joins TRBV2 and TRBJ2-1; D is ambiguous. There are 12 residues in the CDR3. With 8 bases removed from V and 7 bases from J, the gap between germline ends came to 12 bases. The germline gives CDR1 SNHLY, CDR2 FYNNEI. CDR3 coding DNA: TGTGCCAGCTCGTCGACCGGGAATGAGCAGTTCTTC. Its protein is CASSSTGNEQFF.

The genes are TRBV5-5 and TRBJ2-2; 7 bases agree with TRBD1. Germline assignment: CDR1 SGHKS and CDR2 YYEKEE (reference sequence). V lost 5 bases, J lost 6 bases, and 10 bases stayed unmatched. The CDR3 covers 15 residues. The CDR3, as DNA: TGTGCCAGCAGGACAGGGAATTCGGTCCCCGGGGAGCTGTTTTTT. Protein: CASRTGNSVPGELFF.

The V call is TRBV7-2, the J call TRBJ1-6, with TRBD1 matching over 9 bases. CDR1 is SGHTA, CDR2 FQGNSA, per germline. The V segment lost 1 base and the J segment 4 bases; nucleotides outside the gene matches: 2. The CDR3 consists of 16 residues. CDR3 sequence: CASSLDGTGYNSPLHF. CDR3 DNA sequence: TGTGCCAGCAGCTTAGATGGGACAGGGTATAATTCACCCCTCCACTTT.

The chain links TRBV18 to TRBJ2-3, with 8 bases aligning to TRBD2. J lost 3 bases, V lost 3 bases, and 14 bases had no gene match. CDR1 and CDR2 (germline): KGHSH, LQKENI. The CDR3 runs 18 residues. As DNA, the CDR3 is TGTGCCAGCTCACCTAGTTTTTCGGGGGGGCCGCTAACAGATACGCAGTATTTT. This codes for CASSPSFSGGPLTDTQYF.

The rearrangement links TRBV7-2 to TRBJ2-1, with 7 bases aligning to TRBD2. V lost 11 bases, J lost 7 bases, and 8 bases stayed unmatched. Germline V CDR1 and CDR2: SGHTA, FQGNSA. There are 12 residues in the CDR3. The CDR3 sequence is CASGGGRNEQFF. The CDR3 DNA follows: TGTGCCTCCGGGGGAGGGAGGAATGAGCAGTTCTTC.

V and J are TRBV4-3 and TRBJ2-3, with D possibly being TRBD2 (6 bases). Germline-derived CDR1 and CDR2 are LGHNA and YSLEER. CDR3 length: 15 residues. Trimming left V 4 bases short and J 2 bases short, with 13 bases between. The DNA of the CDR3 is TGCGCCAGCAGCCCTACAGGACTACCCACAGATACGCAGTATTTT. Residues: CASSPTGLPTDTQYF.

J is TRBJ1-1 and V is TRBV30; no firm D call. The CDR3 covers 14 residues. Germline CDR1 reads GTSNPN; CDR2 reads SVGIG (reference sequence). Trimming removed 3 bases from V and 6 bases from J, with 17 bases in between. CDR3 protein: CAWRHLAGYAEAFF. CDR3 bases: TGTGCCTGGAGACATTTAGCCGGATATGCTGAAGCTTTCTTT.

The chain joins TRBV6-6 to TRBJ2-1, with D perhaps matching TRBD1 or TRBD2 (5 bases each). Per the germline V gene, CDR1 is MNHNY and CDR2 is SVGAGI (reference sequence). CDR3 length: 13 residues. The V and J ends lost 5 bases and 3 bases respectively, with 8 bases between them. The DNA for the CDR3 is TGTGCCAGCAGTCGGGACGTCTACAATGAGCAGTTCTTC. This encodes CASSRDVYNEQFF.

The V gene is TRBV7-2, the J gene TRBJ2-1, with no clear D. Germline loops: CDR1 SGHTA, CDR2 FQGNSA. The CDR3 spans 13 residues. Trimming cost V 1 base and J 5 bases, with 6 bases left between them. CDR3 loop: CASSLGANNEQFF. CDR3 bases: TGTGCCAGCAGCTTAGGGGCAAACAATGAGCAGTTCTTC. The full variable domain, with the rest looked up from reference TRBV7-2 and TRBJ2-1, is GAGVSQSPSNKVTEKGKDVELRCDPISGHTALYWYRQSLGQGLEFLIYFQGNSAPDKSGLPSDRFSAERTGGSVSTLTIQRTQQEDSAVYLCASSLGANNEQFFGPGTRLTVL.

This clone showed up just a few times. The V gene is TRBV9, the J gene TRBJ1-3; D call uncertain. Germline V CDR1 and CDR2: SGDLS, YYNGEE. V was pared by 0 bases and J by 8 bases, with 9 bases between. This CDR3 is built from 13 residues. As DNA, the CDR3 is TGTGCCAGCAGCGTAGTGCTGGGAGACACCATATATTTT. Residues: CASSVVLGDTIYF.